These 13 T cell receptor beta chains came from one sample sequenced in a study of blood T cells in healthy people across ages. It was with a sample-barcoded 5' primer and a J-beta primer mix that a second PCR of about 6 to 12 cycles was run. MiXCR was run by TCRdb on the 5' RACE reads, yielding one entry per CDR3 protein. Altogether under 2,000,000 distinct CDR3 sequences are present, about 50% being singletons, with the ten largest covering more than 2%. Sequenced input: blood. These receptors all stem from a woman aged 40-49 years in good health.

The chain couples TRBV27 to TRBJ1-4, with unresolved D. This CDR3 has 14 amino acids. Germline CDR1 reads MNHEY; CDR2 reads SMNVEV (reference sequence). The V gene lost 5 bases and the J gene lost 0 bases, with 7 bases spanning the gap. CDR3 DNA: TGTGCCAGCAGTGCTGACGCAACTAATGAAAAACTGTTTTTT. This gives the protein CASSADATNEKLFF.

The chain links TRBV20-1 to TRBJ2-5, with 10 bases matching TRBD2. CDR1 is DFQATT and CDR2 is SNEGSKA in the germline V gene (reference sequence). The junction had 12 bases not matched to a gene; V was cut back by 3 bases and J by 11 bases. The CDR3 sequence is 14 residues long. CDR3 DNA sequence: TGCAGTGCTAGGAGCGGGGGGGGAGACAATGAGCAGTACTTC. This translates into CSARSGGGDNEQYF.

The gene calls are TRBV28 and TRBJ2-3; 11 nucleotides line up with TRBD1. Trimming took 5 bases from V and 3 from J; bases not matched to a gene: 13. This CDR3 comprises 18 residues. Looked up from germline, CDR1 is MDHEN and CDR2 is SYDVKM. The CDR3 loop reads CASSLHYPGQGATDTQYF. For the CDR3, the DNA is TGTGCCAGCAGTCTCCACTATCCAGGACAGGGGGCAACAGATACGCAGTATTTT.

V and J are TRBV10-3 and TRBJ2-3; D might be TRBD1 or TRBD2, each matching 5 bases. The CDR3 sequence is 15 residues long. Germline CDR1 reads ENHRY; CDR2 reads SYGVKD. Trimming took 6 bases from V and 1 from J, leaving 14 bases between them. The CDR3 DNA sequence: TGTGCCATCAGCGATCCGGGGCTGGGCACAGATACGCAGTATTTT. Translating it yields CAISDPGLGTDTQYF.

The chain employs TRBV29-1 and TRBJ2-1; TRBD2 aligns across 15 bases. Unmatched junction bases numbered 5, after V lost 4 bases and J lost 7 bases. This CDR3 has 15 residues. Germline CDR1 is SQVTM and CDR2 is ANQGSEA. The DNA of the CDR3 is TGCAGCGTTGGCCGAGGACTAGCGGGGGGGAATGAGCAGTTCTTC. This codes for CSVGRGLAGGNEQFF.

The gene calls are TRBV4-2 and TRBJ1-2; D gene unclear. The V end lost 1 base, the J end lost 2 bases, and 8 bases lay between the germline ends. The CDR3 sequence is 14 residues long. Per germline, CDR1 LGHNA and CDR2 YNFKEQ. As DNA, the CDR3 is TGTGCCAGCAGCCAAGTGGACCAAAACTATGGCTACACCTTC. This codes for CASSQVDQNYGYTF.

The chain combines TRBV20-1 with TRBJ2-7, with D maybe TRBD2 (6 bases). Trimming took off 7 bases at V and 3 bases at J, with 10 bases between the two ends. Looked up from germline, CDR1 is DFQATT and CDR2 is SNEGSKA (reference sequence). CDR3 length equals 11 residues. Written as DNA, the CDR3 is TGCAGTGGTTCGGGGGACTACGAGCAGTACTTC. This gives the protein CSGSGDYEQYF.

This clonotype appeared a few times. The chain has TRBV20-1 and TRBJ1-2, with 8 bases identical to TRBD1. This CDR3 has 13 residues. The ends lost 3 bases at V and 8 bases at J; junction bases unmatched: 8. Germline V gives CDR1 DFQATT, CDR2 SNEGSKA (reference sequence). The CDR3 protein is CSASRRQGLGYTF. The DNA of the CDR3 is TGCAGTGCTAGCCGCCGACAGGGGTTAGGCTACACCTTC.

Only one count was recorded for this clonotype. The chain links TRBV9 to TRBJ2-3, with a possible D match to TRBD2 (7 bases). Trimming took 3 bases from V and 1 from J, leaving 15 bases between them. This CDR3 comprises 16 residues. Per the germline V gene, CDR1 is SGDLS and CDR2 is YYNGEE. The CDR3 protein is CASSADGGGRTDTQYF. CDR3 sequence (DNA): TGTGCCAGCAGCGCCGATGGGGGGGGGCGCACAGATACGCAGTATTTT.

The chain carries TRBV9 and TRBJ1-2; D gene unclear. The V end was cut by 0 bases, the J end by 5 bases, with 17 bases between. CDR3 length equals 16 residues. Germline V gives CDR1 SGDLS, CDR2 YYNGEE. Written as DNA, the CDR3 is TGTGCCAGCAGCGTAGCTACTTTCACGGGCAAATATGGCTACACCTTC. This encodes CASSVATFTGKYGYTF. The whole variable domain, remainder taken from reference TRBV9 and TRBJ1-2, is DSGVTQTPKHLITATGQRVTLRCSPRSGDLSVYWYQQSLDQGLQFLIQYYNGEERAKGNILERFSAQQFPDLHSELNLSSLELGDSALYFCASSVATFTGKYGYTFGSGTRLTVV.

The gene calls are TRBV20-1 and TRBJ2-1; no reliable D call. The CDR3 runs 14 residues. Germline lookup yields CDR1 DFQATT and CDR2 SNEGSKA (reference sequence). With 0 bases removed from V and 3 bases from J, the gap between germline ends came to 9 bases. CDR3 in DNA: TGCAGTGCTAGAGAAACGAGGAGCTACAATGAGCAGTTCTTC. Protein product: CSARETRSYNEQFF.

This sequence joins TRBV3-1 and TRBJ1-2; unclear D gene. CDR1 is LGHDT and CDR2 is YNNKEL in the germline V gene (reference sequence). Trimming took 4 bases from V and 6 from J, leaving 15 bases between them. The CDR3 totals 14 residues. CDR3 bases: TGTGCCAGCAGCCTATCGCCCGCGAAGGATGGCTACACCTTC. Its translation is CASSLSPAKDGYTF.

V usage is TRBV9 and J usage is TRBJ1-2, with TRBD1 identical over 8 bases. This CDR3 is 14 amino acids long. V trimming: 5 bases; J trimming: 3 bases; junction bases outside the gene matches: 6. The V gene's germline CDR1 is SGDLS and CDR2 YYNGEE. The CDR3 region has the DNA TGTGCCAGCAGTGTTGGACAGGGAGACTATGGCTACACCTTC. This encodes CASSVGQGDYGYTF.